The 14 T cell receptor beta chains below all came from one sample that was sequenced in a study of T cells in Graves' hyperthyroidism and ophthalmopathy. The investigators amplified TCR beta CDR3 regions from RNA transcripts. TCR CDR3 underwent first-round RT-PCR with the HTBI primer set. TCRdb itself ran the multiplex PCR reads through MiXCR, one entry per CDR3 protein. The data hold 300,000 to 400,000 distinct CDR3 sequences, with over 15% observed a single time. Sequencing was done on a sample of blood. Source of these receptors: a woman in her forties or fifties with Graves' hyperthyroidism.

In this sample, this clonotype turned up many times. The chain carries TRBV7-3 and TRBJ2-1; 10 nucleotides align to TRBD2. The CDR3 is 17 amino acids. Germline CDR1 is SGHTA and CDR2 is FQGTGA. The V gene end was trimmed by 5 bases and the J gene end by 0 bases; junction bases not matched to a gene: 7. The CDR3 DNA reads TGTGCCAGCAGCCCCGTAGCGGGGGGAGGCTCCTACAATGAGCAGTTCTTC. Translating it yields CASSPVAGGGSYNEQFF. Using reference TRBV7-3 and TRBJ2-1 for the parts outside the CDR3, the full variable domain is GAGVSQTPSNKVTEKGKYVELRCDPISGHTALYWYRQSLGQGPEFLIYFQGTGAADDSGLPNDRFFAVRPEGSVSTLKIQRTERGDSAVYLCASSPVAGGGSYNEQFFGPGTRLTVL.

The genes are TRBV6-2 or TRBV6-3 and TRBJ1-6; D is undetermined. V was shortened by 2 bases and J by 6 bases, with 11 bases between the two germline ends. The CDR3 loop spans 15 amino acids. CDR1 and CDR2 from the germline V gene are MNHEY and SVGEGT. The CDR3: CASSYGGSTNSPLHF. The CDR3, as DNA: TGTGCCAGCAGTTACGGAGGGTCCACTAATTCACCCCTCCACTTT.

The genes are TRBV3-1 and TRBJ2-1; D is perhaps TRBD2 (7 bases). The CDR3 is 20 residues long. V lost 5 bases to trimming and J lost 1 base, with 27 bases between them. Germline V CDR1 and CDR2: LGHDT, YNNKEL (reference sequence). CDR3 DNA: TGTGCCAGCAGCTTACGAGGGGGGGCGGGTGGCTTGGGTTCCTACAATGAGCAGTTCTTC. Protein: CASSLRGGAGGLGSYNEQFF.

The chain uses TRBV10-1 and TRBJ2-7; D gene unclear. Germline V CDR1 and CDR2: WNHNN, SYGVQD (reference sequence). CDR3 length: 10 amino acids. The V gene lost 4 bases and the J gene lost 2 bases, with 0 bases spanning the gap. CDR3 sequence: CASSAYEQYF. The DNA of the CDR3 is TGCGCCAGCAGTGCCTACGAGCAGTACTTC.

The chain carries TRBV27 and TRBJ2-3, with a tentative D call TRBD2 (6 bases). In germline, CDR1 is MNHEY, CDR2 SMNVEV (reference sequence). V was shortened by 6 bases and J by 6 bases, with 16 bases between the two germline ends. The CDR3 totals 14 residues. The DNA of the CDR3 is TGTGCCAGCAGCTCAACGGGACTCCCCGATACGCAGTATTTT. Protein product: CASSSTGLPDTQYF.

This sequence joins TRBV4-1 and TRBJ2-2, with 10 bases lining up with TRBD1. Trimming removed 4 bases from V and 4 bases from J; junction bases left unmatched: 6. Looked up from germline, CDR1 is MGHRA and CDR2 is YSYEKL. This CDR3 contains 16 residues. The CDR3 here is CASSLSTGGVTGELFF. In DNA, the CDR3 is TGCGCCAGCAGCCTGTCGACAGGGGGCGTCACCGGGGAGCTGTTTTTT.

This clonotype was picked up many times. V is TRBV20-1 and J is TRBJ1-1; TRBD1 is a possible D gene (5 bases). The V end was cut by 0 bases, the J end by 4 bases, with 15 bases between. Germline V lookup: CDR1 DFQATT, CDR2 SNEGSKA (reference sequence). The CDR3 is made up of 15 amino acids. CDR3 loop: CSARDRRGMFTEAFF. CDR3 DNA: TGCAGTGCTAGAGATCGACGGGGGATGTTCACTGAAGCTTTCTTT.

This sequence joins TRBV5-6 and TRBJ2-3; D might be TRBD2 (7 bases). The CDR3 has 15 amino acids. Between the trimmed V and J ends, which lost 3 bases and 0 bases, there was a span of 11 bases. Germline CDR1 SGHDT, CDR2 YYEEEE. CDR3 protein: CASSSGGQSTDTQYF. The CDR3 nucleotides are TGTGCCAGCAGCTCGGGGGGCCAAAGCACAGATACGCAGTATTTT.

This clonotype came up many times. The chain joins TRBV7-9 to TRBJ2-5, with 12 bases aligning to TRBD1. Germline V gene sequence: CDR1 SEHNR, CDR2 FQNEAQ (reference sequence). The length of the CDR3 is 16 residues. The ends lost 3 bases at V and 5 bases at J; junction bases unmatched: 7. The chain's CDR3 is CASSFTGTGGDETQYF. CDR3 nucleotide sequence: TGTGCCAGCAGCTTCACCGGGACAGGGGGCGATGAGACCCAGTACTTC. Looking up the rest from reference TRBV7-9 and TRBJ2-5 gives the full variable domain: DTGVSQNPRHKITKRGQNVTFRCDPISEHNRLYWYRQTLGQGPEFLTYFQNEAQLEKSRLLSDRFSAERPKGSFSTLEIQRTEQGDSAMYLCASSFTGTGGDETQYFGPGTRLLVL.

The V gene is TRBV29-1, the J gene TRBJ2-1; TRBD1 aligns across 8 bases. The CDR3 covers 15 residues. J was trimmed by 7 bases and V by 7 bases; bases with no gene match: 15. CDR1 is SQVTM and CDR2 is ANQGSEA in the germline V gene. The CDR3 sequence: CSAGMTGDLLNEQFF. For the CDR3, the DNA is TGCAGCGCAGGGATGACAGGGGACCTCCTTAATGAGCAGTTCTTC.

The table lists this clonotype with a few counts. V gene TRBV20-1 combines with J gene TRBJ2-1, with 9 bases fitting TRBD1. CDR1 DFQATT and CDR2 SNEGSKA come from the germline V gene (reference sequence). The CDR3 has 15 residues. Trimming at V came to 0 bases and at J to 3 bases, leaving 3 bases not matched to a gene. CDR3 sequence reads: CSARDVDRGYNEQFF. DNA for the CDR3: TGCAGTGCTAGAGATGTGGACAGGGGCTACAATGAGCAGTTCTTC.

This clonotype was observed at least ten times. J is TRBJ1-1 and V is TRBV20-1; 9 bases map to TRBD1. V shed 3 bases and J 5 bases; nucleotides not matched to a gene: 7. The CDR3 is 14 residues long. The germline gives CDR1 DFQATT, CDR2 SNEGSKA (reference sequence). The CDR3 region is CSASLGQGRTEAFF. CDR3 bases: TGCAGTGCTAGCCTAGGACAGGGGCGGACTGAAGCTTTCTTT.

The V and J genes are TRBV7-3 and TRBJ2-2, with 7 bases that match TRBD2. Germline trimming cut 5 bases from V and 2 bases from J; bases unmatched to any gene: 5. The germline CDR1 and CDR2 sequences are SGHTA and FQGTGA. The CDR3 runs to 15 residues. CDR3 protein: CASSPSSGNTGELFF. The CDR3 nucleotides read TGTGCCAGCAGCCCTTCTAGCGGAAACACCGGGGAGCTGTTTTTT.

This clonotype was observed many times. This rearrangement joins TRBV30 to TRBJ1-2; D is uncertain. The V and J ends lost 0 bases and 2 bases respectively, with 10 bases between them. In germline, CDR1 is GTSNPN, CDR2 SVGIG (reference sequence). There are 14 residues in the CDR3. CDR3 in DNA: TGTGCCTGGAGTGTACCGGGCGCGAACTATGGCTACACCTTC. Protein product: CAWSVPGANYGYTF.